This TCR beta chain was sequenced in a study of post-analysis software for immune sequencing data. Whole-study results and caveats: Multiple sclerosis patients showed significantly lower normalized Chao1 diversity than controls did. Elevated frequency relative to controls characterized several TRBV segments in patients, TRBV5-6, TRBV5-1 and TRBV20-1 among them.

TCR beta cDNA libraries had unique molecular identifiers. TCRdb re-derived calls from the PCR reads in MiXCR, one entry per CDR3 protein. The sample yields 430,000 or so distinct CDR3 sequences, less than 40% seen once. Details on this clonotype: Its antigen is unidentified.

The CDR3 is made up of 14 amino acids. The germline gives CDR1 DFQATT, CDR2 SNEGSKA (reference sequence). The V gene lost 4 bases and the J gene lost 7 bases, with 20 bases spanning the gap. The chain has TRBV20-1 and TRBJ2-7; D gene ambiguous. This TCR was sampled from a girl aged 2 to 10 with multiple sclerosis. What was sequenced was blood. The CDR3 sequence: CSAIRLRAGNEQYF. Here the CDR3 DNA reads TGCAGTGCTATCCGCTTAAGGGCTGGCAATGAGCAGTACTTC.